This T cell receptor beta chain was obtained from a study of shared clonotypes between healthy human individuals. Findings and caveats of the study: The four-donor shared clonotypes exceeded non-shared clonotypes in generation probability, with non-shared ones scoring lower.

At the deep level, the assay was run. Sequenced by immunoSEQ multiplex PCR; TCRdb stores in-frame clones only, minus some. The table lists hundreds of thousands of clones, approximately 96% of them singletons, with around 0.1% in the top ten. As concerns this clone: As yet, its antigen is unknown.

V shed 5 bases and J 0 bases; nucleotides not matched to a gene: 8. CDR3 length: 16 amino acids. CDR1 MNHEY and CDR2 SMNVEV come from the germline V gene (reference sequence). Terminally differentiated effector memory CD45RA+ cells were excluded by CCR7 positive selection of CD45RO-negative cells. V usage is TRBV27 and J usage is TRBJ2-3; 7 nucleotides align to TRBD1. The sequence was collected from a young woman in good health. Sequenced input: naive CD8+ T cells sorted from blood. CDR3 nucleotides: TGTGCCAGCAGTCCGACAGGGTTAAGTAGCACAGATACGCAGTATTTT. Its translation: CASSPTGLSSTDTQYF.